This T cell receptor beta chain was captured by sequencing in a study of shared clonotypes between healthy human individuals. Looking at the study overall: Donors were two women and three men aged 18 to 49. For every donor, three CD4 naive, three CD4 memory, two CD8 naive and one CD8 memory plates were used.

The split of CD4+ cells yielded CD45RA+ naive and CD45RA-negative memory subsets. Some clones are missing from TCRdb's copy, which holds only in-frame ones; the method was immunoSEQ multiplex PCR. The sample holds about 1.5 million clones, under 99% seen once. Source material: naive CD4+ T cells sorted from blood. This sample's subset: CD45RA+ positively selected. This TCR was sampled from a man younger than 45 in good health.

CDR3 region: CASSLPGTPSEKLFF. CDR3 coding DNA: TGTGCCAGCAGCTTACCCGGGACACCTTCTGAAAAACTGTTTTTT. The chain uses TRBV5-8 and TRBJ1-4; D might be TRBD1 (6 bases). The CDR3 is 15 amino acids. Germline lookup yields CDR1 SGHTS and CDR2 YDEGEE. V lost 2 bases and J 7 bases, leaving 15 bases between the germline ends.